These 5 T cell receptor beta chains were all obtained from the same sample, sequenced in a study of cytomegalovirus exposure and HLA in healthy donors. With 60 Vbeta and 13 Jbeta primers, the PCR was carried out. The repertoire was sequenced with immunoSEQ multiplex PCR; TCRdb's copy has only in-frame clones and lacks some. This sample has roughly 100,000 clones; 10% occur once, and the top ten carry 5.5% to 7.5%. Material for sequencing was PBMCs. All receptors derive from a man aged 35 to 55 in good health and CMV-seropositive.

This clone was counted between two and nine times. The chain uses TRBV7-9 and TRBJ2-7, with TRBD2 as a possible D gene (6 bases). V lost 7 bases and J lost 5, with 18 bases in between. The CDR3 has 14 residues. Looked up from germline, CDR1 is SEHNR and CDR2 is FQNEAQ (reference sequence). The CDR3: CASTPGGGWHEQYF. The CDR3, as DNA: TGTGCCAGCACCCCCGGGGGTGGTTGGCACGAGCAGTACTTC.

V gene TRBV11-2 combines with J gene TRBJ2-7, with 8 positions matching TRBD1. Trimming cost V 5 bases and J 2 bases; bases outside gene matches: 5. The CDR3 totals 14 residues. Germline CDR1 and CDR2: SGHAT and FQNNGV. CDR3 DNA sequence: TGTGCCAGCAGCCCCGGACAGGGACCCTACGAGCAGTACTTC. Amino acids: CASSPGQGPYEQYF.

This clone was found a few times. The J gene is TRBJ1-2, the V gene TRBV15, with D maybe TRBD1 (5 bases). Trimming took off 5 bases at V and 3 bases at J, with 22 bases between the two ends. The CDR3 totals 17 residues. The germline V gene encodes CDR1 LNHNV and CDR2 YYDKDF (reference sequence). CDR3 in DNA: TGTGCCACCAGCGCAGAACGACGGCCAGGGATCGACTATGGCTACACCTTC. Translated, it gives CATSAERRPGIDYGYTF.

The chain is built from TRBV11-1 and TRBJ1-1; possibly TRBD1 for D (5 bases). Germline CDR1 reads SGHAT; CDR2 reads FQDESV (reference sequence). The V end was cut by 6 bases, the J end by 4 bases, with 21 bases between. This CDR3 region has 16 residues. The CDR3 coding sequence is TGTGCCAGCAGTTTTATCCCCAGGGAGGTGGGCACTGAAGCTTTCTTT. Its translation: CASSFIPREVGTEAFF.

The chain joins TRBV2 to TRBJ2-7; 10 nucleotides match TRBD2. V lost 7 bases to trimming and J lost 5 bases; unmatched junction nucleotides: 8. The CDR3 covers 14 residues. CDR1 is SNHLY and CDR2 is FYNNEI in the germline V gene. In DNA form, the CDR3 reads TGTGCCAGCATCCCCGGACTAGCGGTTCACGAGCAGTACTTC. It is translated as CASIPGLAVHEQYF.